Listed below are T cell receptor beta chains from one sample, sequenced in a study of shared clonotypes between healthy human individuals. Sequencing used immunoSEQ multiplex PCR; TCRdb keeps in-frame clones, though not all of them. The sample contains some 1.5 million clones, 95% to 99% of which appear only once. The sample taken for sequencing was naive CD4+ T cells sorted from blood. The receptor source for this set is a man aged 25 to 40 in good health. The CDR3 runs from the conserved cysteine through the conserved F or W. Fields, in order: D gene, J gene, V gene, clone size, CDR3 DNA, CDR3 protein. D genes are given only for firm matches. Clone size is shown for a subset of rows, as once, few, many or a class of expanded clone.

D gene: TRBD2; J gene: TRBJ2-1; V gene: TRBV5-5; clone size: NA; CDR3 DNA: TGTGCCAGCAGCCAACTAGCGCCAGAGCAGTTCTTC; CDR3 protein: CASSQLAPEQFF
D gene: TRBD1; J gene: TRBJ1-2; V gene: TRBV28; clone size: once; CDR3 DNA: TGTGCCAGCACCGAGCCAGGGGGTATTGGCTACACCTTC; CDR3 protein: CASTEPGGIGYTF
D gene: NA; J gene: TRBJ1-5; V gene: TRBV28; clone size: NA; CDR3 DNA: TGTGCCAGCAACAACAGACGCGCTGCCCAGCATTTT; CDR3 protein: CASNNRRAAQHF
D gene: NA; J gene: TRBJ1-2; V gene: TRBV5-8; clone size: NA; CDR3 DNA: TGTGCCAGCAGCATGGTGGGCCTGAACTATGGCTACACCTTC; CDR3 protein: CASSMVGLNYGYTF
D gene: NA; J gene: TRBJ2-2; V gene: TRBV28; clone size: NA; CDR3 DNA: TGTGCCAGCAGTTTAAAAAGAAGGGAGCTGTTTTTT; CDR3 protein: CASSLKRRELFF
D gene: NA; J gene: TRBJ1-1; V gene: TRBV28; clone size: NA; CDR3 DNA: TGTGCCAGCAGACCGACAGGACCGAACACTGAAGCTTTCTTT; CDR3 protein: CASRPTGPNTEAFF
D gene: NA; J gene: TRBJ2-2; V gene: TRBV2; clone size: NA; CDR3 DNA: TGTGCCAGCAGGTACAACCGGGTCGCGAACACCGGGGAGCTGTTTTTT; CDR3 protein: CASRYNRVANTGELFF
D gene: TRBD2; J gene: TRBJ2-7; V gene: TRBV6-8; clone size: once; CDR3 DNA: TGTGCCAGCAGTTACGGTAGCGGGAGGCCCTACTACGAGCAGTACTTC; CDR3 protein: CASSYGSGRPYYEQYF
D gene: NA; J gene: TRBJ1-2; V gene: TRBV6-5; clone size: NA; CDR3 DNA: TGTGCCAGCAGTTACTCCTCCCAGGGCGGCTACACCTTC; CDR3 protein: CASSYSSQGGYTF
D gene: TRBD1; J gene: TRBJ2-7; V gene: TRBV29-1; clone size: NA; CDR3 DNA: TGCAGCGTAGAGAGACAGGGGGATCCCAGTGAGCAGTACTTC; CDR3 protein: CSVERQGDPSEQYF
D gene: NA; J gene: TRBJ2-2; V gene: TRBV2; clone size: NA; CDR3 DNA: TGTGCCAGCAGCCAGACGATGGGCGGGGAGCTGTTTTTT; CDR3 protein: CASSQTMGGELFF
D gene: TRBD1; J gene: TRBJ2-7; V gene: TRBV5-1; clone size: NA; CDR3 DNA: TGCGCCAGCAGCTTCGATCAGGGGGCTTACGAGCAGTACTTC; CDR3 protein: CASSFDQGAYEQYF
D gene: TRBD1; J gene: TRBJ2-7; V gene: TRBV28; clone size: NA; CDR3 DNA: TGTGCCAGCAGGTCGGGACAGAACTACGAGCAGTACTTC; CDR3 protein: CASRSGQNYEQYF
D gene: NA; J gene: TRBJ1-5; V gene: TRBV2; clone size: NA; CDR3 DNA: TGTGCCAGCAGCCAGGGTAGGAGTCAGCCCCAGCATTTT; CDR3 protein: CASSQGRSQPQHF
D gene: TRBD2; J gene: TRBJ2-1; V gene: TRBV4-1; clone size: NA; CDR3 DNA: TGCGCCAGCAGCCAAGAATTGCGTCTAGCGGGAGAGTTCTCCTACAATGAGCAGTTCTTC; CDR3 protein: CASSQELRLAGEFSYNEQFF
D gene: NA; J gene: TRBJ2-1; V gene: TRBV29-1; clone size: NA; CDR3 DNA: TGCAGCGCATCTAACAGGGTAAATGAGCAGTTCTTC; CDR3 protein: CSASNRVNEQFF
D gene: TRBD2; J gene: TRBJ2-3; V gene: TRBV7-3; clone size: NA; CDR3 DNA: TGTGCCAGCAGCCCCGGGACTAGCGGGAGAGCAGATACGCAGTATTTT; CDR3 protein: CASSPGTSGRADTQYF
D gene: NA; J gene: TRBJ2-7; V gene: TRBV7-9; clone size: NA; CDR3 DNA: TGTGCCAGCAGCTTTGGTGGACTGCCCGTCGGCTACGAGCAGTACTTC; CDR3 protein: CASSFGGLPVGYEQYF
D gene: NA; J gene: TRBJ2-2; V gene: TRBV4-3; clone size: NA; CDR3 DNA: TGCGCCAGCAGCCAACGACGTGCAGGAACCGGGGAGCTGTTTTTT; CDR3 protein: CASSQRRAGTGELFF
D gene: TRBD2; J gene: TRBJ2-5; V gene: TRBV9; clone size: NA; CDR3 DNA: TGTGCCAGCAGCGTAGGACTAGCGGGAGTGGAGACCCAGTACTTC; CDR3 protein: CASSVGLAGVETQYF
D gene: TRBD2; J gene: TRBJ2-4; V gene: TRBV29-1; clone size: NA; CDR3 DNA: TGCAGCGCCCGCACTAGCGGAGCGGGACTGCTAGCCAAAAACATTCAGTACTTC; CDR3 protein: CSARTSGAGLLAKNIQYF
D gene: NA; J gene: TRBJ2-2; V gene: TRBV10-1; clone size: NA; CDR3 DNA: TGCGCCAGCAGTGAGTCAGGGGGGGGCGCGCCCGGGGAGCTGTTTTTT; CDR3 protein: CASSESGGGAPGELFF
D gene: NA; J gene: TRBJ2-1; V gene: TRBV28; clone size: NA; CDR3 DNA: TGTGCCAGCAGTTTTATGGGTGAGCAGTTCTTC; CDR3 protein: CASSFMGEQFF
D gene: NA; J gene: TRBJ2-7; V gene: TRBV7-2; clone size: NA; CDR3 DNA: TGTGCCAGCAGCTTAGCGAGGAATTTCTACGAGCAGTACTTC; CDR3 protein: CASSLARNFYEQYF
D gene: NA; J gene: TRBJ2-1; V gene: TRBV5-4; clone size: NA; CDR3 DNA: TGTGCCAGCAGTCGACCGTTCGGGGACTCCTACAATGAGCAGTTCTTC; CDR3 protein: CASSRPFGDSYNEQFF
D gene: NA; J gene: TRBJ1-1; V gene: TRBV4-1; clone size: NA; CDR3 DNA: TGCGCCAGCAGCCAAGAGGTGGCAGTGAACACTGAAGCTTTCTTT; CDR3 protein: CASSQEVAVNTEAFF
D gene: TRBD2; J gene: TRBJ2-5; V gene: TRBV4-2; clone size: NA; CDR3 DNA: TGTGCCAGCAGCCAAGATTTGACGGGAGGGTCACAAGAGACCCAGTACTTC; CDR3 protein: CASSQDLTGGSQETQYF
D gene: NA; J gene: TRBJ1-1; V gene: TRBV10-3; clone size: NA; CDR3 DNA: TGTGCCATCAGTGAGTTGAGGTCAGGGGCGAATCAAGCTTTCTTT; CDR3 protein: CAISELRSGANQAFF
D gene: NA; J gene: TRBJ2-3; V gene: TRBV7-2; clone size: NA; CDR3 DNA: TGTGCCAGCAGCCCACGGGGCTGGATGGGCACAGATACGCAGTATTTT; CDR3 protein: CASSPRGWMGTDTQYF
D gene: NA; J gene: TRBJ1-5; V gene: TRBV11-2; clone size: NA; CDR3 DNA: TGTGCCAGCAGCTTATGGGGGAGGGAGCCCCAGCATTTT; CDR3 protein: CASSLWGREPQHF
D gene: TRBD1; J gene: TRBJ1-1; V gene: TRBV9; clone size: NA; CDR3 DNA: TGTGCCAGCAGCCCCCAGCCCACCGGGACAGCTAAAGCTTTCTTT; CDR3 protein: CASSPQPTGTAKAFF
D gene: NA; J gene: TRBJ2-3; V gene: TRBV11-2; clone size: NA; CDR3 DNA: TGTGCCAGCAGCTCTCCGGGAAAGACAGATACGCAGTATTTT; CDR3 protein: CASSSPGKTDTQYF
D gene: NA; J gene: TRBJ2-5; V gene: TRBV5-1; clone size: NA; CDR3 DNA: TGCGCCAGCAGCTTATCCACGACAGTCCAAGAGACCCAGTACTTC; CDR3 protein: CASSLSTTVQETQYF
D gene: TRBD2; J gene: TRBJ2-3; V gene: TRBV29-1; clone size: NA; CDR3 DNA: TGCAGCGTTACCCTGGGAGGGTCCAGCACAGATACGCAGTATTTT; CDR3 protein: CSVTLGGSSTDTQYF
D gene: NA; J gene: TRBJ1-2; V gene: TRBV6-1; clone size: NA; CDR3 DNA: TGTGCCAGCAGTTTGGGACTCTCAAGGGATGGCTACACCTTC; CDR3 protein: CASSLGLSRDGYTF
D gene: NA; J gene: TRBJ1-1; V gene: TRBV5-6; clone size: once; CDR3 DNA: TGTGCCAGCAGCTTGGTTCCGTCGGACACTGAAGCTTTCTTT; CDR3 protein: CASSLVPSDTEAFF
D gene: NA; J gene: TRBJ2-7; V gene: TRBV6-5; clone size: NA; CDR3 DNA: TGTGCCAGCAGTTACTCATCCTTTTCAGAAACCTACGAGCAGTACTTC; CDR3 protein: CASSYSSFSETYEQYF
D gene: NA; J gene: TRBJ2-2; V gene: TRBV7-9; clone size: NA; CDR3 DNA: TGTGCCAGCAGCTTAGTCGGGATGCGAGTCACCGGGGAGCTGTTTTTT; CDR3 protein: CASSLVGMRVTGELFF
D gene: TRBD2; J gene: TRBJ2-7; V gene: TRBV7-8; clone size: NA; CDR3 DNA: TGTGCCAGCGGACGGAGGGGAAGGCTAGCGGGAACCTACGAGCAGTACTTC; CDR3 protein: CASGRRGRLAGTYEQYF
D gene: NA; J gene: TRBJ2-3; V gene: TRBV6-5; clone size: NA; CDR3 DNA: TGTGCCAGCAGTTCCCCCAGGCGGGACACAGATACGCAGTATTTT; CDR3 protein: CASSSPRRDTDTQYF
D gene: TRBD2; J gene: TRBJ2-7; V gene: TRBV30; clone size: NA; CDR3 DNA: TGTGCCTGGGCTAGCGGGAACTACGAGCAGTACTTC; CDR3 protein: CAWASGNYEQYF
D gene: TRBD1; J gene: TRBJ2-1; V gene: TRBV5-1; clone size: NA; CDR3 DNA: TGCGCCAGCAGCTTCCGGGACAGTCACGACAATGAGCAGTTCTTC; CDR3 protein: CASSFRDSHDNEQFF
D gene: NA; J gene: TRBJ2-3; V gene: TRBV5-1; clone size: NA; CDR3 DNA: TGCGCCAGCAGCGCTGTTAGGGGGGGCACAGATACGCAGTATTTT; CDR3 protein: CASSAVRGGTDTQYF
D gene: NA; J gene: TRBJ2-6; V gene: TRBV28; clone size: NA; CDR3 DNA: TGTGCCAGTACCACACAGTCTGGGGCCAACGTCCTGACTTTC; CDR3 protein: CASTTQSGANVLTF
D gene: NA; J gene: TRBJ1-5; V gene: TRBV2; clone size: NA; CDR3 DNA: TGTGCCAGCAGTGAACAGAGTAATAGCAATCAGCCCCAGCATTTT; CDR3 protein: CASSEQSNSNQPQHF
D gene: NA; J gene: TRBJ1-1; V gene: TRBV5-1; clone size: NA; CDR3 DNA: TGCGCCAGCAGCTTGGCGGGATATGGCACTGAAGCTTTCTTT; CDR3 protein: CASSLAGYGTEAFF
D gene: NA; J gene: TRBJ1-4; V gene: TRBV19; clone size: NA; CDR3 DNA: TGTGCCAGTAGTGGGGATCCAACTAATGAAAAACTGTTTTTT; CDR3 protein: CASSGDPTNEKLFF
D gene: NA; J gene: TRBJ2-7; V gene: TRBV4-1; clone size: NA; CDR3 DNA: TGCGCCAGCAGCCAAGGCCCCCCGGGCGGGATGGGAGGGGGGCCCTACGAGCAGTACTTC; CDR3 protein: CASSQGPPGGMGGGPYEQYF
D gene: NA; J gene: TRBJ1-5; V gene: TRBV28; clone size: NA; CDR3 DNA: TGTGCCAGCAGTCTTCTAGGTCAGCCCCAGCATTTT; CDR3 protein: CASSLLGQPQHF
D gene: TRBD2; J gene: TRBJ2-7; V gene: TRBV10-3; clone size: NA; CDR3 DNA: TGTGCCATCAGTAAGACCCCGGGGGGTGACTACGAGCAGTACTTC; CDR3 protein: CAISKTPGGDYEQYF